This paragraph covers one T cell receptor beta chain sequence. No antigen is known for it. These data are taken from a study of response to subunit inactivated influenza vaccine. Points from the study as a whole: Authors suggested seasonal influenza vaccinations each recruit few new T cells.

From germline, CDR1 is WSHSY and CDR2 SAAADI. V was pared by 1 base and J by 0 bases, with 3 bases between. This CDR3 is built from 13 residues. TCRdb called the RT-PCR reads again in MiXCR, with one record for every CDR3 protein. The sample records hundreds of thousands of distinct CDR3 sequences, approximately 14% being singletons. The input for sequencing was PBMCs from blood, taken about 12 days after vaccination. This clonotype was sampled from a man aged 50-60 years who received an inactivated influenza vaccine. This rearrangement joins TRBV10-2 to TRBJ1-1; unclear D gene. DNA for the CDR3: TGCGCCAGCAGTGAGTGGATGAACACTGAAGCTTTCTTT. Protein sequence: CASSEWMNTEAFF.